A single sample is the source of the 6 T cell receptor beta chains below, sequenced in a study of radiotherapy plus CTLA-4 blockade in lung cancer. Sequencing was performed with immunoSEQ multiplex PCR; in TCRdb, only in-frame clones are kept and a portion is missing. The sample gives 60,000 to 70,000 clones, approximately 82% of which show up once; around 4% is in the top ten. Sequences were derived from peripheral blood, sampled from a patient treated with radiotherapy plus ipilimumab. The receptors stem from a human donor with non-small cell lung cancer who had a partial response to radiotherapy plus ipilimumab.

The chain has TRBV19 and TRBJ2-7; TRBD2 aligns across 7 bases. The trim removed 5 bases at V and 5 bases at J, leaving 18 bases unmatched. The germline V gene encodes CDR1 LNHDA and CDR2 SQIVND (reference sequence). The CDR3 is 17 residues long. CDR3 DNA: TGTGCCAGTAGTCCCCTCCCGGGGGACTACCAAAGTCACGAGCAGTACTTC. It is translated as CASSPLPGDYQSHEQYF.

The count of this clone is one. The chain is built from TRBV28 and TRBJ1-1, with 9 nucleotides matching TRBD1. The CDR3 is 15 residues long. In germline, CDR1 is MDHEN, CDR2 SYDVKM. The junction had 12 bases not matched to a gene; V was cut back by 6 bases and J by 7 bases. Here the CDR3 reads CASRPPTGGGDEAFF. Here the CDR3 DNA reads TGTGCCAGCAGACCCCCTACAGGGGGCGGGGATGAAGCTTTCTTT.

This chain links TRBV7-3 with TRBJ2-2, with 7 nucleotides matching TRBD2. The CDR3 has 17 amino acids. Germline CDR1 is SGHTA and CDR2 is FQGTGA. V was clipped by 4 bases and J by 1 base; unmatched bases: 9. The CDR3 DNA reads TGTGCCAGCAGCTCCTATAGCGGGCCTAAGAACACCGGGGAGCTGTTTTTT. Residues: CASSSYSGPKNTGELFF.

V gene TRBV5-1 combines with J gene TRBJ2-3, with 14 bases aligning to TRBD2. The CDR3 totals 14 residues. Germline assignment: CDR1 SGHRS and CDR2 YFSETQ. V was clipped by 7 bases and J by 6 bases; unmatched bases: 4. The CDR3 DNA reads TGCGCCAGCGTGGGACTAGCGGGAGTGGATACGCAGTATTTT. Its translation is CASVGLAGVDTQYF.

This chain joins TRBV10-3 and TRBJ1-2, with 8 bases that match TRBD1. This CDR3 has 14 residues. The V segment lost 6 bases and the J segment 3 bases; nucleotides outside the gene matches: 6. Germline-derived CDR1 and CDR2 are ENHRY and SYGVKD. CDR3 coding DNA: TGTGCCATCAGCACAGGGGGTTTTTACTATGGCTACACCTTC. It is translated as CAISTGGFYYGYTF.

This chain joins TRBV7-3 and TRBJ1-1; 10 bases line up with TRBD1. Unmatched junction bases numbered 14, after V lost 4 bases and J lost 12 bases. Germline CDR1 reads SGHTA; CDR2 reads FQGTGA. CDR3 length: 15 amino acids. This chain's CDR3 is CASSSEPGQGFLTFF. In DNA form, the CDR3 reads TGTGCCAGCAGCTCTGAACCGGGACAGGGGTTTTTAACTTTCTTT.